This TCR beta chain was documented in a study of blood T cell repertoires in COVID-19. Across the study: The analysed material was cDNA or gDNA that came from T cells, B-cell-depleted T cells, or PBMCs.

The protocol was immunoSEQ multiplex PCR, while the TCRdb copy is restricted to in-frame clones and leaves out a portion. The sample has a few hundred thousand clones; roughly 86% are singletons. There are 13 residues in the CDR3. Trimming removed 4 bases from V and 1 base from J, with 6 bases in between. CDR1 is MGHDK and CDR2 is SYGVNS in the germline V gene. Cohorts were assigned according to the clinical history that participants reported. The TCR sequence derives from a man aged 35-49 years in a cohort exposed to, infected with or recovered from COVID-19 (not recorded which). This chain connects TRBV25-1 to TRBJ2-3, with D unresolved. Sequences were obtained from PBMCs or T cells enriched from blood (not recorded which). CDR3 bases: TGTGCCAGCAGTGTTACAGGCACAGATACGCAGTATTTT. This encodes CASSVTGTDTQYF.